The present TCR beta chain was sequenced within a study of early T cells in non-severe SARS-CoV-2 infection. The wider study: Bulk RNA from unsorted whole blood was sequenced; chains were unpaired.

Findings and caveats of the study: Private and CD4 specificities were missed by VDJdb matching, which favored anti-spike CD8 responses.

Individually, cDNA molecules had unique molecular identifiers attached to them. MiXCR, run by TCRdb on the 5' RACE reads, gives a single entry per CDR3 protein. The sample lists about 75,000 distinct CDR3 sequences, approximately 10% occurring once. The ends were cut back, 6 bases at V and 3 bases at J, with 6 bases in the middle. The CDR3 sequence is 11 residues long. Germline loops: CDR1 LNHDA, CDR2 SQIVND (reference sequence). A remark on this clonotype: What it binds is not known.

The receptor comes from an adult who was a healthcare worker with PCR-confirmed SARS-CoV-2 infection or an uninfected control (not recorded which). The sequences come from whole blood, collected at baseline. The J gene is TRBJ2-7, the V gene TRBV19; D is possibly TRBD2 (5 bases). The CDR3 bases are TGTGCCAGTAGGGCGGGCTACGAGCAGTACTTC. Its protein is CASRAGYEQYF.